A single T cell receptor (beta chain) is shown here with its context. V lost 0 bases and J lost 8; bases outside the gene matches: 5. CDR3 length: 16 amino acids. Germline V gives CDR1 MNHNS, CDR2 SASEGT. This sample was included in a study of T cell responses to AZD1222 COVID-19 vaccine. The assay was immunoSEQ multiplex PCR, and TCRdb's table has in-frame clones only and misses some. The sample holds 150,000 to 200,000 clones, 92% seen once. V and J are TRBV6-1 and TRBJ1-4, with 11 bases fitting TRBD1. This receptor was identified in an adult who received the AZD1222 COVID-19 vaccine. Material: peripheral blood, obtained 28 days after the second AZD1222 dose. CDR3 bases: TGTGCCAGCAGTGAAGCTTTAGGACAGGGGGCGGAAAAACTGTTTTTT. Amino acids: CASSEALGQGAEKLFF.